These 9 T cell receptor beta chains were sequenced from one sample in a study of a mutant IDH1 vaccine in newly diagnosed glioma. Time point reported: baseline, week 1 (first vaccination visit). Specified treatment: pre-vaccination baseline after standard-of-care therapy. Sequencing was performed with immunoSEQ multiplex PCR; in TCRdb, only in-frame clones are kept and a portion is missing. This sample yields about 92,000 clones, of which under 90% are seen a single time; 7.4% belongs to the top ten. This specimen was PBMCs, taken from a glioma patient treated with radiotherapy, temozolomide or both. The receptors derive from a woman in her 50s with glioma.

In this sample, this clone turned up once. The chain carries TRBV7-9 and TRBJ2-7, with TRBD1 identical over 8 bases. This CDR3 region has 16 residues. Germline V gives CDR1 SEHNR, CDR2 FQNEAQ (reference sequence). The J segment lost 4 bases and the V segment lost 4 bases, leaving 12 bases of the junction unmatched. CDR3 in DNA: TGTGCCAGCAGCTCGGACAGGGAAGCCTTGATGTACGAGCAGTACTTC. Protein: CASSSDREALMYEQYF.

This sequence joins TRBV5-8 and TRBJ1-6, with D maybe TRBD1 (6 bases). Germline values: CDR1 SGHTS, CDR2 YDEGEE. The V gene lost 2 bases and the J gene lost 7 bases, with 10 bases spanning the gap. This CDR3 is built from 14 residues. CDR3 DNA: TGTGCCAGCAGCTTCAATACAGGGAATTCACCCCTCCACTTT. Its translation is CASSFNTGNSPLHF.

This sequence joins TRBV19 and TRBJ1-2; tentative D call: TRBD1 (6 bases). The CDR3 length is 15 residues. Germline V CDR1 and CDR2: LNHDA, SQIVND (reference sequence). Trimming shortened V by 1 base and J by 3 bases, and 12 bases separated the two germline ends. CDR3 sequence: CASSIAPQGYYGYTF. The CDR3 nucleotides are TGTGCCAGTAGTATAGCGCCTCAGGGGTACTATGGCTACACCTTC.

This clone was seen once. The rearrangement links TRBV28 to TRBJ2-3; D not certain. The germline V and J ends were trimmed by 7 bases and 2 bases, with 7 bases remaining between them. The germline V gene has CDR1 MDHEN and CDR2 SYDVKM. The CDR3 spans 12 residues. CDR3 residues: CASTRVTDTQYF. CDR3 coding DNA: TGTGCCAGCACCCGGGTCACAGATACGCAGTATTTT.

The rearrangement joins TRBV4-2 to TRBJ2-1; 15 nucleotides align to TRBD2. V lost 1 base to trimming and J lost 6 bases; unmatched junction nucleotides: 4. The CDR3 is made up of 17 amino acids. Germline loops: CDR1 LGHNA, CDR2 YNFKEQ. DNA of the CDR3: TGTGCCAGCAGCCAAGGGACTAGCGGGGGGGGTGGCAATGAGCAGTTCTTC. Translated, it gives CASSQGTSGGGGNEQFF.

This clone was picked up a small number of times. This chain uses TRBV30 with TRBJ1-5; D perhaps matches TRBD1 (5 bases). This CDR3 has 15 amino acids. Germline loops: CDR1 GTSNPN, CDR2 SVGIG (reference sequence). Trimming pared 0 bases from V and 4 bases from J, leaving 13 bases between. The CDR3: CAWSVKSGHNQPQHF. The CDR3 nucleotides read TGTGCCTGGAGTGTAAAGTCCGGACATAATCAGCCCCAGCATTTT. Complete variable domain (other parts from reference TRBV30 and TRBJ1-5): SQTIHQWPATLVQPVGSPLSLECTVEGTSNPNLYWYRQAAGRGLQLLFYSVGIGQISSEVPQNLSASRPQDRQFILSSKKLLLSDSGFYLCAWSVKSGHNQPQHFGDGTRLSIL.

The chain's CDR3 is CASSTGTIVNEKLFF. CDR3 bases: TGTGCCAGCAGCACCGGGACAATCGTTAATGAAAAACTGTTTTTT. The chain carries TRBV9 and TRBJ1-4; tentatively, D is TRBD1 (6 bases). The V gene's germline CDR1 is SGDLS and CDR2 YYNGEE. The germline V and J ends were trimmed by 4 bases and 4 bases, with 14 bases remaining between them. CDR3 size: 15 residues.

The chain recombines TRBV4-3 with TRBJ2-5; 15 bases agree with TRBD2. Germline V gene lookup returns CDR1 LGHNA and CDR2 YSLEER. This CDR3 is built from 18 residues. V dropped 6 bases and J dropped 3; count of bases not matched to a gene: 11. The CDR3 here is CASSPGTSGGNGKETQYF. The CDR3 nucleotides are TGCGCCAGCAGTCCCGGGACTAGCGGGGGGAACGGCAAAGAGACCCAGTACTTC.

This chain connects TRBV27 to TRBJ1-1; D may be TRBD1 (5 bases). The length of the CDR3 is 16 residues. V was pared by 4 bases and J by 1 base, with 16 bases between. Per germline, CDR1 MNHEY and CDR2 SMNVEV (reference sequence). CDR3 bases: TGTGCCAGCAGTTGGGGTCCTGGGACGGGGAACACTGAAGCTTTCTTT. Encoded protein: CASSWGPGTGNTEAFF.